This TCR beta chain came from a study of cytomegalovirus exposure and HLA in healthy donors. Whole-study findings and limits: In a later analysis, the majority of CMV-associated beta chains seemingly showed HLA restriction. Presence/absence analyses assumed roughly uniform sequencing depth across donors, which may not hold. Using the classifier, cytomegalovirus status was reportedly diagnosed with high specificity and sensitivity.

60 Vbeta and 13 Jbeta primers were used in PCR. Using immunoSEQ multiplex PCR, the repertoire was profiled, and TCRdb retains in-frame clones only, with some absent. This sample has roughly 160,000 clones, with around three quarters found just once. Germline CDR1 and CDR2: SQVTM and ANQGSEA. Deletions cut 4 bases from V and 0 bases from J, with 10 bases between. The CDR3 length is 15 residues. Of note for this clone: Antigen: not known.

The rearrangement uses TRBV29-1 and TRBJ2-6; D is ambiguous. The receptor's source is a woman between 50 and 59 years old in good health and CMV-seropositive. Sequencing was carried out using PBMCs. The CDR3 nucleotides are TGCAGCGTTGGACAAGTTCCCTCTGGGGCCAACGTCCTGACTTTC. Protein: CSVGQVPSGANVLTF.